Listed below are T cell receptor beta chains from one sample, sequenced in a study of blood T cell repertoires in COVID-19. Some clones are missing from TCRdb's copy, which holds only in-frame ones; the method was immunoSEQ multiplex PCR. The data show about 150,000 clones, 80% to 90% seen once. The source material was peripheral blood. The receptor source for this set is a man aged 65 to 85 with acute or convalescent COVID-19. Both conserved end residues are part of each CDR3.

TRBV2	TRBJ2-6	CASSLGQFSGANVLTF
TRBV11-3	TRBJ2-1	CASSLAGAANEQFF
TRBV7-2	TRBJ2-1	CASTRGGTGGGYEQFF
TRBV6-5	TRBJ2-7	CASSYGALRNEQYF
TRBV6-5	TRBJ2-7	CASSLAGQGAEQYF
TRBV5-1	TRBJ2-2	CASSLNSANTGELFF
TRBV6-2/TRBV6-3	TRBJ1-5	CASSPSGGGGQPQHF
TRBV2	TRBJ2-2	CASSDRLPTGELFF
TRBV6-6	TRBJ1-3	CASSPTGGIISGNTIYF
TRBV3-1/TRBV3-2	TRBJ1-6	CASSSLDSSNSPLHF
TRBV5-1	TRBJ2-7	CASSLEGGQGIEQYF
TRBV27	TRBJ2-2	CASSFTSGGTGELFF